This is a list of T cell receptor beta chains from one sample in a study of blood T cell repertoires in COVID-19. The protocol was immunoSEQ multiplex PCR, while the TCRdb copy is restricted to in-frame clones and leaves out a portion. The sample has under 400,000 clones, around 87% seen once. Sequences were obtained from peripheral blood. These receptors all stem from a woman in her twenties or thirties with COVID-19, enrolled during active disease. The CDR3 runs from the conserved cysteine through the conserved F or W. A D gene is named only where the DNA matches it firmly. Size is stated for part of the rows, as once, few or many counts, or as a class when the clone is expanded.

D gene: TRBD1
V gene: TRBV27
J gene: TRBJ1-5
clone size: -
CDR3 protein: CASSKGQAVRPQHF
CDR3 DNA: TGTGCCAGCAGTAAGGGACAGGCCGTGAGGCCCCAGCATTTT

D gene: TRBD1
V gene: TRBV6-5
J gene: TRBJ1-2
clone size: -
CDR3 protein: CASRTGRSGYTF
CDR3 DNA: TGTGCCAGCAGGACAGGGAGGAGTGGCTACACCTTC

D gene: -
V gene: TRBV29-1
J gene: TRBJ1-5
clone size: -
CDR3 protein: CSVVFESNQPQHF
CDR3 DNA: TGCAGCGTTGTTTTTGAGAGCAATCAGCCCCAGCATTTT

D gene: -
V gene: TRBV13
J gene: TRBJ1-1
clone size: -
CDR3 protein: CASSLMVSTEAFF
CDR3 DNA: TGTGCCAGCAGCTTGATGGTGAGCACTGAAGCTTTCTTT

D gene: -
V gene: TRBV27
J gene: TRBJ2-1
clone size: -
CDR3 protein: CASSLFLGNEQFF
CDR3 DNA: TGTGCCAGCAGTTTATTTCTCGGGAATGAGCAGTTCTTC

D gene: -
V gene: TRBV3-1/TRBV3-2
J gene: TRBJ1-4
clone size: -
CDR3 protein: CASSRATATNEKLFF
CDR3 DNA: TGTGCCAGCAGCCGAGCGACAGCAACTAATGAAAAACTGTTTTTT

D gene: -
V gene: TRBV5-1
J gene: TRBJ1-1
clone size: -
CDR3 protein: CASSLGGSRTEAFF
CDR3 DNA: TGCGCCAGCAGCTTGGGGGGCAGTAGGACTGAAGCTTTCTTT

D gene: TRBD1
V gene: TRBV28
J gene: TRBJ1-6
clone size: -
CDR3 protein: CASSLLGTGGNSPLHF
CDR3 DNA: TGTGCCAGCAGTTTACTTGGGACAGGGGGGAATTCACCCCTCCACTTT

D gene: TRBD2
V gene: TRBV19
J gene: TRBJ2-1
clone size: -
CDR3 protein: CASSPGLPSYNEQFF
CDR3 DNA: TGTGCCAGTAGTCCGGGACTACCTTCCTACAATGAGCAGTTCTTC

D gene: -
V gene: TRBV18
J gene: TRBJ2-7
clone size: few
CDR3 protein: CASSPASESYEQYF
CDR3 DNA: TGTGCCAGCTCACCAGCTAGCGAGTCCTACGAGCAGTACTTC

D gene: -
V gene: TRBV18
J gene: TRBJ2-2
clone size: -
CDR3 protein: CASSSPGQITGELFF
CDR3 DNA: TGTGCCAGCTCATCACCGGGACAAATAACCGGGGAGCTGTTTTTT

D gene: TRBD1
V gene: TRBV2
J gene: TRBJ1-4
clone size: -
CDR3 protein: CASSRGQGGGEKLFF
CDR3 DNA: TGTGCCAGCAGTAGAGGACAGGGGGGGGGTGAAAAACTGTTTTTT

D gene: TRBD1
V gene: TRBV4-1
J gene: TRBJ2-7
clone size: -
CDR3 protein: CASSQDLGQGYEQYF
CDR3 DNA: TGCGCCAGCAGCCAAGATTTGGGACAGGGTTACGAGCAGTACTTC

D gene: -
V gene: TRBV5-1
J gene: TRBJ2-3
clone size: -
CDR3 protein: CASSLDYTDTQYF
CDR3 DNA: TGCGCCAGCAGCTTGGATTACACAGATACGCAGTATTTT

D gene: TRBD1
V gene: TRBV2
J gene: TRBJ2-3
clone size: -
CDR3 protein: CASSRLAGGADSSTDTQYF
CDR3 DNA: TGTGCCAGCAGTAGACTTGCAGGGGGCGCAGATTCTAGCACAGATACGCAGTATTTT

D gene: -
V gene: TRBV6-5
J gene: TRBJ2-1
clone size: -
CDR3 protein: CASRPGLHNEQFF
CDR3 DNA: TGTGCCAGCAGACCCGGACTACACAATGAGCAGTTCTTC

D gene: -
V gene: TRBV28
J gene: TRBJ1-5
clone size: -
CDR3 protein: CASSPSGGGFSNQPQHF
CDR3 DNA: TGTGCCAGCAGCCCATCTGGCGGGGGTTTTAGCAATCAGCCCCAGCATTTT

D gene: TRBD2
V gene: TRBV28
J gene: TRBJ2-2
clone size: -
CDR3 protein: CASSPRDYNGELFF
CDR3 DNA: TGTGCCAGCAGTCCCCGGGACTATAACGGGGAGCTGTTTTTT

D gene: TRBD2
V gene: TRBV7-3
J gene: TRBJ2-4
clone size: -
CDR3 protein: CASSSPGLEKNIQYF
CDR3 DNA: TGTGCCAGCAGCTCACCGGGACTAGAAAAAAACATTCAGTACTTC

D gene: TRBD2
V gene: TRBV11-2
J gene: TRBJ2-7
clone size: -
CDR3 protein: CASSLALASGMQYF
CDR3 DNA: TGTGCCAGCAGCTTAGCCCTCGCTAGCGGGATGCAGTACTTC

D gene: TRBD2
V gene: TRBV29-1
J gene: TRBJ2-3
clone size: few
CDR3 protein: CSVGTSGTSTDTQYF
CDR3 DNA: TGCAGCGTTGGGACTAGCGGAACTAGCACAGATACGCAGTATTTT

D gene: -
V gene: TRBV14
J gene: TRBJ2-7
clone size: -
CDR3 protein: CASSQETVPGYEQYF
CDR3 DNA: TGTGCCAGCAGCCAAGAAACAGTTCCGGGATACGAGCAGTACTTC

D gene: -
V gene: TRBV6-6
J gene: TRBJ1-1
clone size: -
CDR3 protein: CASSSEGEGTEAFF
CDR3 DNA: TGTGCCAGCAGTTCCGAGGGGGAGGGCACTGAAGCTTTCTTT

D gene: TRBD1
V gene: TRBV6-1
J gene: TRBJ1-1
clone size: few
CDR3 protein: CASRQGADTEAFF
CDR3 DNA: TGTGCCAGCAGACAGGGGGCGGACACTGAAGCTTTCTTT

D gene: -
V gene: TRBV7-9
J gene: TRBJ2-1
clone size: -
CDR3 protein: CASSSIAPSENEQFF
CDR3 DNA: TGTGCCAGCAGCTCGATAGCTCCTAGCGAGAATGAGCAGTTCTTC

D gene: -
V gene: TRBV7-9
J gene: TRBJ2-5
clone size: -
CDR3 protein: CASSFGTEETQYF
CDR3 DNA: TGTGCCAGCAGCTTTGGGACTGAAGAGACCCAGTACTTC

D gene: -
V gene: TRBV19
J gene: TRBJ1-3
clone size: once
CDR3 protein: CASSTTRSGNTIYF
CDR3 DNA: TGTGCCAGTAGTACCACACGCTCTGGAAACACCATATATTTT

D gene: -
V gene: TRBV29-1
J gene: TRBJ2-1
clone size: -
CDR3 protein: CSVEVAGQFF
CDR3 DNA: TGCAGCGTTGAAGTGGCGGGGCAGTTCTTC

D gene: -
V gene: TRBV4-1
J gene: TRBJ1-4
clone size: -
CDR3 protein: CASSQDLRGEKLFF
CDR3 DNA: TGCGCCAGCAGCCAAGATTTACGGGGTGAAAAACTGTTTTTT

D gene: TRBD1
V gene: TRBV27
J gene: TRBJ2-2
clone size: -
CDR3 protein: CASSSPDRSAGELFF
CDR3 DNA: TGTGCCAGCAGTTCCCCGGACAGGTCGGCCGGGGAGCTGTTTTTT

D gene: -
V gene: TRBV3-1/TRBV3-2
J gene: TRBJ1-1
clone size: once
CDR3 protein: CASSQDSNTEAFF
CDR3 DNA: TGTGCCAGCAGCCAAGATAGCAACACTGAAGCTTTCTTT

D gene: -
V gene: TRBV11-2
J gene: TRBJ2-2
clone size: -
CDR3 protein: CASSLWGGGPTGELFF
CDR3 DNA: TGTGCCAGCAGCTTATGGGGCGGCGGCCCCACCGGGGAGCTGTTTTTT

D gene: TRBD1
V gene: TRBV4-2
J gene: TRBJ2-1
clone size: -
CDR3 protein: CASSQGGGGWDFDEQFF
CDR3 DNA: TGTGCCAGCAGCCAAGGAGGGGGCGGATGGGATTTCGATGAGCAGTTCTTC

D gene: -
V gene: TRBV5-1
J gene: TRBJ1-2
clone size: -
CDR3 protein: CASSSTGRGLVGYTF
CDR3 DNA: TGCGCCAGCAGCTCAACGGGCAGGGGCTTGGTTGGCTACACCTTC

D gene: -
V gene: TRBV6-5
J gene: TRBJ2-3
clone size: -
CDR3 protein: CASADSIVHADTQYF
CDR3 DNA: TGTGCCAGCGCCGACAGTATTGTGCACGCAGATACGCAGTATTTT

D gene: -
V gene: TRBV7-3
J gene: TRBJ1-5
clone size: -
CDR3 protein: CASSLIGGSRNQPQHF
CDR3 DNA: TGTGCCAGCAGCTTAATAGGAGGGTCCCGCAATCAGCCCCAGCATTTT

D gene: TRBD2
V gene: TRBV30
J gene: TRBJ2-5
clone size: -
CDR3 protein: CARSGGRAYGETQYF
CDR3 DNA: TGTGCCCGAAGTGGTGGGAGGGCCTACGGGGAGACCCAGTACTTC

D gene: TRBD2
V gene: TRBV9
J gene: TRBJ2-3
clone size: -
CDR3 protein: CASSVAGRATDTQYF
CDR3 DNA: TGTGCCAGCAGCGTGGCCGGGAGGGCAACAGATACGCAGTATTTT

D gene: -
V gene: TRBV25-1
J gene: TRBJ2-1
clone size: once
CDR3 protein: CASSEYGGLYNEQFF
CDR3 DNA: TGTGCCAGCAGTGAATACGGGGGTCTGTACAATGAGCAGTTCTTC

D gene: TRBD1
V gene: TRBV4-1
J gene: TRBJ1-4
clone size: -
CDR3 protein: CASSHPRRGGELTEKLFF
CDR3 DNA: TGCGCCAGCAGCCATCCAAGGCGAGGGGGCGAGTTAACTGAAAAACTGTTTTTT

D gene: TRBD1
V gene: TRBV2
J gene: TRBJ2-2
clone size: -
CDR3 protein: CASSPTGPNTGELFF
CDR3 DNA: TGTGCCAGCAGTCCGACAGGGCCGAACACCGGGGAGCTGTTTTTT

D gene: TRBD1
V gene: TRBV5-6
J gene: TRBJ1-5
clone size: -
CDR3 protein: CASSPGLRQGDRNQPQHF
CDR3 DNA: TGTGCCAGCAGCCCAGGCCTGAGACAGGGGGATCGGAATCAGCCCCAGCATTTT

D gene: -
V gene: TRBV5-1
J gene: TRBJ2-2
clone size: -
CDR3 protein: CASSFGTRNTGELFF
CDR3 DNA: TGCGCCAGCAGCTTCGGGACAAGGAACACCGGGGAGCTGTTTTTT

D gene: TRBD1
V gene: TRBV28
J gene: TRBJ1-5
clone size: -
CDR3 protein: CASSTDRGVEPQHF
CDR3 DNA: TGTGCCAGCAGCACAGACAGGGGGGTTGAGCCCCAGCATTTT

D gene: TRBD2
V gene: TRBV6-6
J gene: TRBJ2-3
clone size: -
CDR3 protein: CASSPRFGAGGPRGTDTQYF
CDR3 DNA: TGTGCCAGCAGTCCCCGTTTTGGGGCGGGAGGGCCTAGGGGCACAGATACGCAGTATTTT

D gene: -
V gene: TRBV7-9
J gene: TRBJ2-3
clone size: -
CDR3 protein: CASSFTSSTDTQYF
CDR3 DNA: TGTGCCAGCAGCTTCACTAGCAGCACAGATACGCAGTATTTT

D gene: -
V gene: TRBV7-2
J gene: TRBJ2-3
clone size: -
CDR3 protein: CASSLVTGDDTQYF
CDR3 DNA: TGTGCCAGCAGCTTAGTTACGGGAGACGATACGCAGTATTTT